The rows below give T cell receptor beta chains drawn from one sample of a study of T cell responses to AZD1222 COVID-19 vaccine. Sequencing used immunoSEQ multiplex PCR; TCRdb keeps in-frame clones, though not all of them. The data hold around 70,000 clones, with more than 70% observed a single time. The input for sequencing was peripheral blood, taken on day 0 of AZD1222 vaccination. These receptors came from an adult in good health. Both conserved end residues are part of each CDR3. D genes are given only for firm matches. Some rows mark clone size as missing; the rest say once, few, many or name a class of expanded clone.

>-|-|TRBJ2-1|TRBV20-1
CSAKNNEQFF
TGCAGTGCTAAAAACAATGAGCAGTTCTTC
>-|TRBD1|TRBJ1-1|TRBV18
CASSLGTGKNTEAFF
TGTGCCAGCTCACTAGGGACAGGGAAAAACACTGAAGCTTTCTTT
>-|TRBD2|TRBJ2-1|TRBV20-1
CSASLAGATYNEQFF
TGCAGTGCTAGTTTAGCGGGAGCCACCTACAATGAGCAGTTCTTC
>-|-|TRBJ2-4|TRBV7-2
CASSLRTVKNIQYF
TGTGCCAGCAGCTTACGGACAGTAAAAAACATTCAGTACTTC
>-|-|TRBJ2-2|TRBV11-3
CASSLGRDGNTGELFF
TGTGCCAGCAGCTTGGGTCGGGACGGCAACACCGGGGAGCTGTTTTTT
>-|-|TRBJ1-1|TRBV29-1
CSVENQGMNTEAFF
TGCAGCGTTGAAAACCAGGGGATGAACACTGAAGCTTTCTTT
>-|-|TRBJ2-1|TRBV14
CASSQDLGGIYNEQFF
TGTGCCAGCAGCCAAGATTTGGGAGGTATCTACAATGAGCAGTTCTTC
>-|TRBD1|TRBJ1-1|TRBV7-9
CASSLGGTGPTEAFF
TGTGCCAGCAGCTTAGGTGGGACAGGCCCTACGGAAGCTTTCTTT
>-|-|TRBJ2-3|TRBV27
CASSLATSTDTQYF
TGTGCCAGCAGTTTAGCGACTAGCACAGATACGCAGTATTTT
>-|-|TRBJ2-5|TRBV3-1/TRBV3-2
CASSAYWGETQYF
TGTGCCAGCAGCGCCTACTGGGGTGAGACCCAGTACTTC
>-|TRBD2|TRBJ2-7|TRBV2
CASLRGGIYEQYF
TGTGCCAGCTTACGGGGGGGGATCTACGAGCAGTACTTC
>-|-|TRBJ2-1|TRBV30
CAWTPLTHEQFF
TGTGCCTGGACACCCCTCACCCATGAGCAGTTCTTC
>-|TRBD1|TRBJ2-3|TRBV30
CAWSVAGQGSTDTQYF
TGTGCCTGGAGTGTTGCAGGACAGGGAAGCACAGATACGCAGTATTTT
>-|TRBD2|TRBJ2-3|TRBV9
CASSLPRGRPTDTQYF
TGTGCCAGCAGCCTACCTCGCGGGAGGCCGACAGATACGCAGTATTTT
>-|TRBD1|TRBJ1-1|TRBV5-1
CATSRGPNTEAFF
TGCGCCACGTCGAGGGGGCCTAACACTGAAGCTTTCTTT
>once|-|TRBJ2-7|TRBV6-5
CASNSPGIYEQYF
TGTGCCAGCAACAGTCCAGGGATCTACGAGCAGTACTTC
>once|TRBD1|TRBJ1-5|TRBV18
CASSPGTGPGNQPQHF
TGTGCCAGCTCACCAGGGACAGGGCCGGGCAATCAGCCCCAGCATTTT
>few|TRBD1|TRBJ1-1|TRBV5-1
CASSPPDRALNTEAFF
TGCGCCAGCAGCCCCCCGGACAGGGCTCTTAACACTGAAGCTTTCTTT
>-|TRBD1|TRBJ2-7|TRBV27
CASSWTGDSYEQYF
TGTGCCAGCAGCTGGACAGGGGACTCATACGAGCAGTACTTC
>-|-|TRBJ1-5|TRBV27
CASSLQLSNQPQHF
TGTGCCAGCAGTTTACAGCTGAGCAATCAGCCCCAGCATTTT
>-|TRBD2|TRBJ2-7|TRBV6-6
CASSLHGRYEVAGYEQYF
TGTGCCAGCAGTCTCCACGGGAGGTACGAGGTAGCGGGCTACGAGCAGTACTTC
>-|-|TRBJ1-2|TRBV4-3
CASSQVRQRYGYTF
TGCGCCAGCAGCCAAGTTCGACAGAGATATGGCTACACCTTC
>-|-|TRBJ2-5|TRBV11-3
CASSPSGARETQYF
TGTGCCAGCAGCCCCTCGGGAGCGCGAGAGACCCAGTACTTC
>once|-|TRBJ2-1|TRBV28
CASSPIRGGATNEQFF
TGTGCCAGCAGTCCAATCCGAGGGGGGGCTACCAATGAGCAGTTCTTC
>-|TRBD2|TRBJ2-3|TRBV7-9
CASSLTGGSDTQYF
TGTGCCAGCAGCTTAACGGGAGGCTCAGATACGCAGTATTTT
>-|-|TRBJ2-3|TRBV28
CASREDWGTDTQYF
TGTGCCAGCAGGGAGGACTGGGGCACAGATACGCAGTATTTT
>-|-|TRBJ2-1|TRBV6-2/TRBV6-3
CASSRDIGYNEQFF
TGTGCCAGCAGTCGGGACATCGGCTACAATGAGCAGTTCTTC
>-|-|TRBJ1-5|TRBV10-2
CASRYGQGNQPQHF
TGCGCCAGCAGATATGGGCAGGGCAATCAGCCCCAGCATTTT
>-|TRBD2|TRBJ2-7|TRBV18
CASSPGLAGGPGEQYF
TGTGCCAGCTCACCGGGACTAGCGGGAGGGCCGGGTGAGCAGTACTTC
>-|-|TRBJ1-1|TRBV30
CAWRRDHQTEAFF
TGTGCCTGGAGGAGGGACCATCAAACTGAAGCTTTCTTT
>-|TRBD2|TRBJ2-4|TRBV30
CAWEKDGRADIQYF
TGTGCCTGGGAAAAAGACGGGAGGGCGGACATTCAGTACTTC
>-|-|TRBJ2-5|TRBV19
CASSRQSQETQYF
TGTGCCAGTAGTCGACAATCCCAAGAGACCCAGTACTTC
>-|TRBD1|TRBJ1-1|TRBV6-2/TRBV6-3
CASSYGDRADEAFF
TGTGCCAGCAGTTACGGTGACAGGGCCGATGAAGCTTTCTTT
>-|TRBD2|TRBJ2-3|TRBV5-1
CASSRGLAGDSTDTQYF
TGCGCCAGCAGCCGGGGACTAGCGGGAGACAGCACAGATACGCAGTATTTT
>-|-|TRBJ1-2|TRBV10-2
CASSEYRSYGYTF
TGCGCCAGCAGTGAGTACAGGAGCTATGGCTACACCTTC
>-|-|TRBJ2-7|TRBV13
CASSLGMSYEQYF
TGTGCCAGCAGCTTAGGCATGTCCTACGAGCAGTACTTC
>-|TRBD2|TRBJ2-1|TRBV6-2/TRBV6-3
CASTPDGTRNNEQFF
TGTGCCAGCACCCCGGATGGGACTAGGAACAATGAGCAGTTCTTC
>-|-|TRBJ1-1|TRBV18
CASSPPFTEAFF
TGTGCCAGCTCACCACCGTTCACTGAAGCTTTCTTT
>-|-|TRBJ1-4|TRBV4-3
CASSLTANEKLFF
TGCGCCAGCAGCCTGACAGCGAATGAAAAACTGTTTTTT
>-|TRBD2|TRBJ2-7|TRBV10-2
CASSELAGVSYEQYF
TGCGCCAGCAGTGAACTAGCGGGAGTTTCCTACGAGCAGTACTTC
>-|-|TRBJ2-3|TRBV19
CASSRPQGTDTQYF
TGTGCCAGTAGTCGCCCCCAAGGCACAGATACGCAGTATTTT
>-|TRBD2|TRBJ2-1|TRBV27
CASSFGGRYSSYNEQFF
TGTGCCAGCAGTTTTGGCGGGAGGTATAGCTCCTACAATGAGCAGTTCTTC
>-|-|TRBJ1-4|TRBV6-6
CASSAQGPNEKLFF
TGTGCCAGCAGTGCCCAGGGCCCTAATGAAAAACTGTTTTTT
>-|-|TRBJ1-1|TRBV7-2
CASSLEGGSGGNTEAFF
TGTGCCAGCAGCTTAGAGGGGGGGTCCGGCGGGAACACTGAAGCTTTCTTT
>once|-|TRBJ2-3|TRBV4-3
CASSQEGQSTDTQYF
TGCGCCAGCAGCCAGGAGGGACAGAGCACAGATACGCAGTATTTT
>-|TRBD2|TRBJ2-3|TRBV6-5
CASNALAGADTQYF
TGTGCCAGCAACGCGCTAGCGGGAGCTGATACGCAGTATTTT
>few|-|TRBJ1-5|TRBV18
CASSPPGASNQPQHF
TGTGCCAGCTCACCTCCGGGGGCTAGCAATCAGCCCCAGCATTTT
>-|-|TRBJ2-1|TRBV24-1
CATSRQGGYNEQFF
TGTGCCACCAGCAGGCAGGGAGGCTACAATGAGCAGTTCTTC
>-|TRBD1|TRBJ1-2|TRBV5-1
CASRSRSDREAYGYTF
TGCGCCAGCAGGTCTAGGTCGGACAGGGAGGCATATGGCTACACCTTC
>-|TRBD1|TRBJ1-1|TRBV30
CAWSAGTGKILNTEAFF
TGTGCCTGGAGCGCAGGGACAGGGAAGATCTTAAACACTGAAGCTTTCTTT